The 27 T cell receptor beta chains listed next were all sequenced from one sample in a study of T cell responses to AZD1222 COVID-19 vaccine. The data were produced by immunoSEQ multiplex PCR, yet TCRdb's version contains in-frame clones alone and is incomplete. The repertoire has some 150,000 clones, 85% to 95% of them found once; the top ten carry roughly 2.5%. Sequences were derived from peripheral blood, sampled on day 0 of AZD1222 vaccination. These receptors were collected from an adult in good health.

V is TRBV5-1 and J is TRBJ2-3; D remains ambiguous. V was clipped by 0 bases and J by 2 bases, with 13 bases between them. Germline V gene sequence: CDR1 SGHRS, CDR2 YFSETQ. The CDR3 totals 16 residues. The CDR3 protein is CASSLAGGLSTDTQYF. The CDR3 bases are TGCGCCAGCAGCTTGGCCGGCGGTCTTTCCACAGATACGCAGTATTTT. Looking up the rest from reference TRBV5-1 and TRBJ2-3 gives the full variable domain: KAGVTQTPRYLIKTRGQQVTLSCSPISGHRSVSWYQQTPGQGLQFLFEYFSETQRNKGNFPGRFSGRQFSNSRSEMNVSTLELGDSALYLCASSLAGGLSTDTQYFGPGTRLTVL.

In DNA form, the CDR3 reads TGTGCCAGCAGGGTTTCCCTAAATCAGCCCCAGCATTTT. It specifies CASRVSLNQPQHF. The chain recombines TRBV6-5 with TRBJ1-5; D uncertain. Germline V gene data show CDR1 as MNHEY and CDR2 as SVGAGI. The CDR3 covers 13 residues. With 6 bases removed from V and 4 bases from J, the gap between germline ends came to 10 bases.

This clone was recorded once. The chain has TRBV5-8 and TRBJ2-1, with no clear D. CDR1 SGHTS and CDR2 YDEGEE come from the germline V gene. The CDR3 has 15 residues. Trimming left V 0 bases short and J 5 bases short, with 12 bases between. The CDR3: CASSLVGMQDNEQFF. The CDR3 DNA sequence: TGTGCCAGCAGCTTGGTAGGGATGCAGGACAATGAGCAGTTCTTC. Supplemented by reference TRBV5-8 and TRBJ2-1, the full variable domain reads EAGVTQSPTHLIKTRGQQATLRCSPISGHTSVYWYQQALGLGLQFLLWYDEGEERNRGNFPPRFSGRQFPNYSSELNVNALELEDSALYLCASSLVGMQDNEQFFGPGTRLTVL.

This chain connects TRBV6-1 to TRBJ2-7, with 10 bases that match TRBD1. CDR1 and CDR2 from the germline V gene are MNHNS and SASEGT. J lost 3 bases, V lost 3 bases, and 5 bases had no gene match. The CDR3 totals 15 residues. The CDR3 coding sequence is TGTGCCAGCAGTGAGGAAGGGACAGGGGTCTACGAGCAGTACTTC. Its translation: CASSEEGTGVYEQYF.

Of note for this clone: Other DNA sequences in this sample translate to the same CDR3. The rearrangement uses TRBV7-6 and TRBJ2-7, with 10 bases that match TRBD1. CDR1 SGHVS and CDR2 FNYEAQ come from the germline V gene. J was trimmed by 2 bases and V by 6 bases; bases with no gene match: 4. The CDR3 consists of 14 residues. CDR3 nucleotide sequence: TGTGCCAGCAGTCCCGGACAGGGGGCCTACGAGCAGTACTTC. It yields the protein CASSPGQGAYEQYF.

The chain uses TRBV30 and TRBJ1-1; D is uncertain. CDR1 is GTSNPN and CDR2 is SVGIG in the germline V gene (reference sequence). The CDR3 runs 11 residues. Deletions cut 0 bases from V and 11 bases from J, with 10 bases between. The CDR3 is CAWSVKGQAFF. The CDR3 DNA follows: TGTGCCTGGAGTGTAAAAGGGCAGGCTTTCTTT.

V gene TRBV18 combines with J gene TRBJ2-5; TRBD2 matches 8 bases. The CDR3 runs 15 residues. Germline V CDR1 and CDR2: KGHSH, LQKENI. With 2 bases clipped from V and 5 bases from J, the junction kept 7 bases outside the gene matches. CDR3 coding DNA: TGTGCCAGCTCACCAACGGCGGGAGGACGGGAGACCCAGTACTTC. Protein sequence: CASSPTAGGRETQYF.

The chain joins TRBV15 to TRBJ2-1, with a weak D call TRBD2 (5 bases). CDR3 length equals 15 residues. Germline-derived CDR1 and CDR2 are LNHNV and YYDKDF (reference sequence). V lost 0 bases and J lost 6, with 12 bases in between. DNA of the CDR3: TGTGCCACCAGCAGAGATCGGTGGAGCGGCAATGAGCAGTTCTTC. It codes for CATSRDRWSGNEQFF.

V gene TRBV18 combines with J gene TRBJ2-3, with 8 nucleotides matching TRBD2. The CDR3 spans 14 residues. Germline CDR1 and CDR2: KGHSH and LQKENI. The V gene end was trimmed by 5 bases and the J gene end by 4 bases; junction bases not matched to a gene: 5. CDR3 sequence reads: CASSRREESDTQYF. CDR3 DNA sequence: TGTGCCAGCTCAAGGCGGGAGGAATCAGATACGCAGTATTTT. The full variable domain, in which reference TRBV18 and TRBJ2-3 provide the parts outside the CDR3, is NAGVMQNPRHLVRRRGQEARLRCSPMKGHSHVYWYRQLPEEGLKFMVYLQKENIIDESGMPKERFSAEFPKEGPSILRIQQVVRGDSAAYFCASSRREESDTQYFGPGTRLTVL.

This clone came up a few times. The chain couples TRBV4-2 to TRBJ2-7, with TRBD2 as a possible D gene (5 bases). The CDR3 sequence is 11 residues long. The germline gives CDR1 LGHNA, CDR2 YNFKEQ. Between the trimmed V and J ends, which lost 4 bases and 12 bases, there was a span of 13 bases. The CDR3: CASSPDSYLYF. CDR3 DNA sequence: TGTGCCAGCAGCCCGGACTCTTATCTGTACTTC.

To note about this clone: One junction end disagrees with the germline gene, perhaps due to a read error. This chain connects TRBV3-1 (or the pseudogene TRBV3-2) to TRBJ1-2; TRBD1 matches 7 bases. From germline, CDR1 is LGHDT and CDR2 YNNKEL (reference sequence). CDR3 length: 11 residues. The CDR3 DNA reads TGTGCCAGCAGCCAATTAGGGACAGTCATATTC. This gives the protein CASSQLGTVIF.

The CDR3 reads CASSRHGAGGPYEQYF. CDR3 nucleotides: TGTGCCAGCAGCCGCCACGGGGCGGGAGGTCCGTACGAGCAGTACTTC. This chain joins TRBV7-2 and TRBJ2-7, with TRBD2 identical over 8 bases. Germline loops: CDR1 SGHTA, CDR2 FQGNSA. V was clipped by 5 bases and J by 4 bases; unmatched bases: 13. The CDR3 covers 16 residues. The entire variable domain, with the rest obtained from reference TRBV7-2 and TRBJ2-7, is as follows: GAGVSQSPSNKVTEKGKDVELRCDPISGHTALYWYRQSLGQGLEFLIYFQGNSAPDKSGLPSDRFSAERTGGSVSTLTIQRTQQEDSAVYLCASSRHGAGGPYEQYFGPGTRLTVT.

The genes are TRBV24-1 and TRBJ2-1; no clear D gene. Trimming stripped 4 bases from V and 7 bases from J, with 7 bases between. The germline gives CDR1 KGHDR, CDR2 SFDVKD. The CDR3 runs to 12 residues. In nucleotides, the CDR3 is TGTGCCACCAGTGACCCCGGTAATGAGCAGTTCTTC. Its translation is CATSDPGNEQFF.

V and J are TRBV21-1 and TRBJ1-3. TRBV21-1 is a pseudogene segment. The CDR3 contains 15 residues. The chain's CDR3 is CARPSGGLTGNTIYF. CDR3 DNA sequence: TGTGCCAGACCCTCGGGGGGCCTGACTGGAAACACCATATATTTT.

This chain connects TRBV27 to TRBJ2-1; 7 nucleotides line up with TRBD2. The germline V gene encodes CDR1 MNHEY and CDR2 SMNVEV (reference sequence). The CDR3 spans 13 residues. The junction had 3 bases not matched to a gene; V was cut back by 9 bases and J by 1 base. The CDR3 DNA follows: TGTGCCAGTGGGGGAGGGTCCTACAATGAGCAGTTCTTC. It translates to CASGGGSYNEQFF.

V gene TRBV27 combines with J gene TRBJ2-7; 11 bases fit TRBD1. From germline, CDR1 is MNHEY and CDR2 SMNVEV (reference sequence). The V segment lost 2 bases and the J segment 7 bases; nucleotides outside the gene matches: 10. The CDR3 length is 16 residues. The CDR3 coding sequence is TGTGCCAGCAGTTTAAACCGGGACAGGGGGAAAAGGGAGCAGTACTTC. It translates to CASSLNRDRGKREQYF.

This rearrangement joins TRBV12-5 to TRBJ1-2; tentatively, D is TRBD1 (6 bases). The CDR3 is 14 amino acids. Trimming cost V 3 bases and J 8 bases, with 16 bases left between them. Germline V gene data show CDR1 as LGHNT and CDR2 as FRNRAP. The CDR3 sequence: CASGLSNRAFGYTF. CDR3 nucleotides: TGTGCTAGTGGTTTAAGTAACAGGGCTTTCGGCTACACCTTC.

This rearrangement joins TRBV29-1 to TRBJ1-2; D might be TRBD1 (5 bases). The CDR3 runs 12 residues. Trimming shortened V by 5 bases and J by 4 bases, and 11 bases separated the two germline ends. CDR1 is SQVTM and CDR2 is ANQGSEA in the germline V gene. CDR3 region: CSVSGHLYGYTF. For the CDR3, the DNA is TGCAGCGTTTCCGGACACCTCTATGGCTACACCTTC.

As DNA, the CDR3 is TGCGCCAGCAGCTTCGACGCGGCTGAAGCTTTCTTT. As protein: CASSFDAAEAFF. This rearrangement joins TRBV5-1 to TRBJ1-1, with no clear D. V lost 2 bases and J lost 6, with 8 bases in between. Germline-derived CDR1 and CDR2 are SGHRS and YFSETQ. The CDR3 is made up of 12 amino acids.

The chain is built from TRBV18 and TRBJ1-6; D is possibly TRBD1 (6 bases). The CDR3 covers 14 residues. Germline values: CDR1 KGHSH, CDR2 LQKENI. V shed 3 bases and J shed 9 bases, with 12 bases lying between them. CDR3 loop: CASSPGRGFSPLHF. DNA for the CDR3: TGTGCCAGCTCACCGGGGAGGGGGTTTTCACCCCTCCACTTT. The variable domain in full, with the rest retrieved from reference TRBV18 and TRBJ1-6, is NAGVMQNPRHLVRRRGQEARLRCSPMKGHSHVYWYRQLPEEGLKFMVYLQKENIIDESGMPKERFSAEFPKEGPSILRIQQVVRGDSAAYFCASSPGRGFSPLHFGNGTRLTVT.

The chain recombines TRBV3-1 (or the pseudogene TRBV3-2) with TRBJ1-2; D might be TRBD1 (6 bases). Germline V gene sequence: CDR1 LGHDT, CDR2 YNNKEL (reference sequence). V was pared by 1 base and J by 5 bases, with 11 bases between. CDR3 size: 14 residues. The CDR3 sequence: CASSQVAGEYGYTF. For the CDR3, the DNA is TGTGCCAGCAGCCAAGTGGCAGGGGAATATGGCTACACCTTC.

This chain joins TRBV7-9 and TRBJ1-5; D gene uncertain. V was cut by 8 bases and J by 2 bases, with 7 bases left in between. The CDR3 length is 12 residues. Germline CDR1 reads SEHNR; CDR2 reads FQNEAQ (reference sequence). The CDR3 DNA is TGTGCCAGCTCGGTAGGCAATCAGCCCCAGCATTTT. Translation gives CASSVGNQPQHF.

The J gene is TRBJ1-1, the V gene TRBV16; unclear D gene. Germline V CDR1 and CDR2: KGHSY, FQNENV. V was pared by 0 bases and J by 4 bases, with 9 bases between. The CDR3 is made up of 14 amino acids. The CDR3 loop reads CASSQSLGLTEAFF. For the CDR3, the DNA is TGTGCCAGCAGCCAATCGCTCGGCCTCACTGAAGCTTTCTTT.

The CDR3 region is CASSPWAAGGYTF. In DNA, the CDR3 is TGTGCCAGCAGTCCGTGGGCCGCCGGTGGCTACACCTTC. This chain links TRBV28 with TRBJ1-2, with unresolved D. CDR3 size: 13 residues. Germline V gene sequence: CDR1 MDHEN, CDR2 SYDVKM. With 5 bases removed from V and 7 bases from J, the gap between germline ends came to 14 bases.

V is TRBV27 and J is TRBJ1-2; 7 bases agree with TRBD1. The V gene's germline CDR1 is MNHEY and CDR2 SMNVEV (reference sequence). Trimming cost V 5 bases and J 3 bases; bases outside gene matches: 9. CDR3 length: 15 residues. The CDR3 here is CASSPIQGFDYGYTF. CDR3 in DNA: TGTGCCAGCAGTCCAATACAGGGGTTCGACTATGGCTACACCTTC.

The gene calls are TRBV12-5 and TRBJ1-5; D gene unclear. CDR1 is LGHNT and CDR2 is FRNRAP in the germline V gene. The CDR3 has 15 residues. V was cut by 2 bases and J by 1 base, with 9 bases left in between. The CDR3 is CASGLRDRSNQPQHF. In DNA, the CDR3 is TGTGCTAGTGGTTTGAGGGATAGGAGCAATCAGCCCCAGCATTTT.

J is TRBJ2-7 and V is TRBV5-1, with TRBD2 as a possible D gene (5 bases). CDR3 length equals 11 residues. Germline CDR1 reads SGHRS; CDR2 reads YFSETQ. V was cut by 4 bases and J by 7 bases, with 9 bases left in between. The CDR3 region is CASSREREQYF. The CDR3 DNA reads TGCGCCAGCAGCCGCGAGCGGGAGCAGTACTTC.